Sequencing of this TCR beta chain was carried out in a study of shared clonotypes between healthy human individuals. Across the study: Per donor, three plates held CD4 naive cells, three held CD4 memory, two held CD8 naive and one held CD8 memory.

This CDR3 is built from 12 residues. The V end lost 4 bases, the J end lost 6 bases, and 7 bases lay between the germline ends. Germline V gene sequence: CDR1 MDHEN, CDR2 SYDVKM. As regards this clone: Its antigen is as yet unknown.

Repertoires were generated with immunoSEQ multiplex PCR, while TCRdb's copy carries only in-frame clones and drops some. The table includes over a million clones, more than 75% detected once. Points from the study as a whole: Generally, estimated richness proved larger in naive subsets than it did in memory subsets.

Sequenced material: memory CD4+ T cells from PBMCs. Noted subset: CD45RA-negative fraction. This chain links TRBV28 with TRBJ2-1, with a tentative D call TRBD1 (5 bases). The receptor's source is a man aged 18 to 35 in good health. Some clones in this sample may be carry-over from other donors' samples. The DNA of the CDR3 is TGTGCCAGCAGTTCCAGGGCCAATGAGCAGTTCTTC. It codes for CASSSRANEQFF.